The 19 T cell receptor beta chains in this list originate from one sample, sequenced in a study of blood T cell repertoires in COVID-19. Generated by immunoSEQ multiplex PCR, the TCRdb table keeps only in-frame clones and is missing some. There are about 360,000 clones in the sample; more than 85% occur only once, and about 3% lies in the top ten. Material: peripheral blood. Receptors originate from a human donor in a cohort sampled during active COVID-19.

In nucleotides, the CDR3 is TGTGCCAGCAGCTTACCCGGGACAGGGGGCCGAGAAGCTTTCTTT. Protein sequence: CASSLPGTGGREAFF. This chain links TRBV7-9 with TRBJ1-1; 12 nucleotides agree with TRBD1. CDR1 is SEHNR and CDR2 is FQNEAQ in the germline V gene (reference sequence). Trimming at V came to 2 bases and at J to 8 bases, leaving 6 bases not matched to a gene. The CDR3 extends over 15 amino acids.

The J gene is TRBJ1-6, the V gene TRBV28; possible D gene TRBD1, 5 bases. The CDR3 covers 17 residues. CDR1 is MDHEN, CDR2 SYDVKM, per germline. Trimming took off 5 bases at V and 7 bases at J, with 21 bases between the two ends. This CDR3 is CASSTIHRGDWNSPLHF. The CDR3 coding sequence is TGTGCCAGCAGTACCATACATCGGGGGGATTGGAATTCACCCCTCCACTTT.

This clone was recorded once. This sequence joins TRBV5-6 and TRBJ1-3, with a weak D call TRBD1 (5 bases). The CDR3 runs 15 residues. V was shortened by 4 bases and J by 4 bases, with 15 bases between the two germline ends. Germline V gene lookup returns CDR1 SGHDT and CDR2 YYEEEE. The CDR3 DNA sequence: TGTGCCAGCAGCACCAGGGTAAACGACGGAAACACCATATATTTT. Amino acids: CASSTRVNDGNTIYF.

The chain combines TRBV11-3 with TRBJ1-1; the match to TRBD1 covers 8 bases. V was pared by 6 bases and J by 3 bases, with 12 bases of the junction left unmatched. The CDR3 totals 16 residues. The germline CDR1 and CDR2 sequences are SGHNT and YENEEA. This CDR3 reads CASSRGSGGAYTEAFF. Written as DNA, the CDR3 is TGTGCCAGCAGTCGAGGGTCAGGGGGCGCGTACACTGAAGCTTTCTTT.

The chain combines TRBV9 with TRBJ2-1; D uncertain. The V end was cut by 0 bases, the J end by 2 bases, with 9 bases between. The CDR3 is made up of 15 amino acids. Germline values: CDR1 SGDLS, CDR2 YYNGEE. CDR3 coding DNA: TGTGCCAGCAGCGTAGCTGGTGCGGCCTACAATGAGCAGTTCTTC. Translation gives CASSVAGAAYNEQFF.

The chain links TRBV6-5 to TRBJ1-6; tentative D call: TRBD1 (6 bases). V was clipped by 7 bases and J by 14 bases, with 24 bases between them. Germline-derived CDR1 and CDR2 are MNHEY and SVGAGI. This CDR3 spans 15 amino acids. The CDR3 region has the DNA TGTGCCAGCATCCTTTATACCACAGGGAGCGAGTCCCTCCACTTT. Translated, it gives CASILYTTGSESLHF.

CDR3 region: CASSQGGLASYEQYF. CDR3 coding DNA: TGCGCCAGCAGCCAAGGAGGGCTAGCGTCTTACGAGCAGTACTTC. The chain uses TRBV4-1 and TRBJ2-7, with TRBD2 as a possible D gene (6 bases). Germline CDR1 reads MGHRA; CDR2 reads YSYEKL. The length of the CDR3 is 15 residues. Trimming stripped 1 base from V and 4 bases from J, with 14 bases between.

The CDR3 DNA is TGTGCCAGCAGCTCGAGACAGAAGAACACTGAAGCTTTCTTT. It specifies CASSSRQKNTEAFF. The V call is TRBV7-9, the J call TRBJ1-1; possibly TRBD1 for D (5 bases). V shed 4 bases and J shed 1 base, with 10 bases lying between them. Germline assignment: CDR1 SEHNR and CDR2 FQNEAQ (reference sequence). The CDR3 totals 14 residues.

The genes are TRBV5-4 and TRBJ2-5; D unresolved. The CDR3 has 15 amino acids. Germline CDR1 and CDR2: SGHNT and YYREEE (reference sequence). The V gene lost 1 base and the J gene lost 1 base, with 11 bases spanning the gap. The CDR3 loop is CASSLPSPFQETQYF. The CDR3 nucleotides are TGTGCCAGCAGCTTGCCTAGTCCTTTCCAAGAGACCCAGTACTTC.

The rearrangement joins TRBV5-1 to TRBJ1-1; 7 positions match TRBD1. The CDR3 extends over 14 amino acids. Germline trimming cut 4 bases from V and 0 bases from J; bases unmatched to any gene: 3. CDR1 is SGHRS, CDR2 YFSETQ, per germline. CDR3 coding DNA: TGCGCCAGCAGCGAAGGACAGGTGAACACTGAAGCTTTCTTT. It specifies CASSEGQVNTEAFF.

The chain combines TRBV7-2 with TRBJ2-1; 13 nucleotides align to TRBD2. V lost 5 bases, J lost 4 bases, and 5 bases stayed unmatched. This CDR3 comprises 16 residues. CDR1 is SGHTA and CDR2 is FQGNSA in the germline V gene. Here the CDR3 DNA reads TGTGCCAGCAGCCCACTAGCGGGGGGGCCATACAATGAGCAGTTCTTC. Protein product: CASSPLAGGPYNEQFF. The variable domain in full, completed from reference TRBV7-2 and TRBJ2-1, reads GAGVSQSPSNKVTEKGKDVELRCDPISGHTALYWYRQSLGQGLEFLIYFQGNSAPDKSGLPSDRFSAERTGGSVSTLTIQRTQQEDSAVYLCASSPLAGGPYNEQFFGPGTRLTVL.

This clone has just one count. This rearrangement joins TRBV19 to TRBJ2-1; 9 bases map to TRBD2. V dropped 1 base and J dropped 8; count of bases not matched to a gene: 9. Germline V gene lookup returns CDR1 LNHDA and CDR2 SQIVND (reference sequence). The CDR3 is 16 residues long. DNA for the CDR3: TGTGCCAGTAGTATAGTAAGTAGCGGGAGTTGGGATGAGCAGTTCTTC. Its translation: CASSIVSSGSWDEQFF.

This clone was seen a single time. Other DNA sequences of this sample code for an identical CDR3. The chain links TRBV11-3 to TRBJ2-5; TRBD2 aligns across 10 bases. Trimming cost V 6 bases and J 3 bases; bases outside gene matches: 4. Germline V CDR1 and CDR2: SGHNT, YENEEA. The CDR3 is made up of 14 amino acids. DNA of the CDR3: TGTGCCAGCAGTTCTGGACTAGCGGAAGAGACCCAGTACTTC. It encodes CASSSGLAEETQYF.

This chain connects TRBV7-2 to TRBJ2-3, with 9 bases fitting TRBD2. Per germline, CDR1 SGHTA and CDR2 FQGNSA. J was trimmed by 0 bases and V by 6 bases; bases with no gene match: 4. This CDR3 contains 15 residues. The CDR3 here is CASSSGLASTDTQYF. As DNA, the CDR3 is TGTGCCAGCAGTTCAGGACTAGCGAGCACAGATACGCAGTATTTT.

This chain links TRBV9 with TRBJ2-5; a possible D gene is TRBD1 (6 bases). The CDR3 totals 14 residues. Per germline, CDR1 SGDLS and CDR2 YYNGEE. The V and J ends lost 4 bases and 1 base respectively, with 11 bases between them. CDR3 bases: TGTGCCAGCAGCACAAGGGACACCCAAGAGACCCAGTACTTC. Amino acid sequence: CASSTRDTQETQYF.

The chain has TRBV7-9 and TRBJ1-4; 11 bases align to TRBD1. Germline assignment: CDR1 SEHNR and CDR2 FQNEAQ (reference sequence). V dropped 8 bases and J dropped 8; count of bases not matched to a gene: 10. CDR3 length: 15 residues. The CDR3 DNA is TGTGCCAGCGGACAGGGGGCGCCCCTAGGCGAAAAACTGTTTTTT. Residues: CASGQGAPLGEKLFF.

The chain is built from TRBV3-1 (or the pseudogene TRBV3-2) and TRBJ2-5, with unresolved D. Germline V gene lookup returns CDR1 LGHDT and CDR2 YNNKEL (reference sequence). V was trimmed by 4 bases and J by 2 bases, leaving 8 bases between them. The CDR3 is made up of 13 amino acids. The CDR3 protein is CASSPALQETQYF. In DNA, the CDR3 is TGTGCCAGCAGCCCAGCGCTACAAGAGACCCAGTACTTC.

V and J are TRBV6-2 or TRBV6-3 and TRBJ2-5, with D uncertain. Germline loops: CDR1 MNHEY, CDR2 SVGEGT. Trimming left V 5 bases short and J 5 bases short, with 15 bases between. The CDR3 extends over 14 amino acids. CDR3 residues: CASSPRPRKETQYF. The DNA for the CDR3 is TGTGCCAGCAGTCCGAGGCCCCGAAAGGAGACCCAGTACTTC.

For the CDR3, the DNA is TGTGCCAGCAGCCTCAGACCCAGGGGCACCGGGGAGCTGTTTTTT. It encodes CASSLRPRGTGELFF. The rearrangement joins TRBV5-5 to TRBJ2-2; a possible D gene is TRBD1 (6 bases). The germline V gene has CDR1 SGHKS and CDR2 YYEKEE (reference sequence). Trimming left V 4 bases short and J 4 bases short, with 14 bases between. The CDR3 is made up of 15 amino acids.